This TCR beta chain was captured in a study of response to subunit inactivated influenza vaccine. Study-level points and caveats: Authors suggested seasonal influenza vaccinations each recruit few new T cells.

MiXCR, run by TCRdb on the RT-PCR reads, gives a single entry per CDR3 protein. The data contain hundreds of thousands of distinct CDR3 sequences, about 14% of them singletons. Regarding this clonotype: What it binds is not known.

This CDR3 contains 12 residues. Trimming took 5 bases from V and 7 from J, leaving 8 bases between them. Germline CDR1 reads SGHVS; CDR2 reads FNYEAQ. The sequence came from a man aged 50-60 years who received an inactivated influenza vaccine. The rearrangement links TRBV7-6 to TRBJ2-2, with D uncertain. The starting material was PBMCs from blood, obtained about 14 days before vaccination. This CDR3 is CASSPSRGELFF. The CDR3 DNA is TGTGCCAGCAGCCCCAGCCGCGGGGAGCTGTTTTTT.